Shown below are 32 T cell receptor beta chains from a single sample sequenced in a study of cytomegalovirus exposure and HLA in healthy donors. PCR primers comprised 60 Vbeta and 13 Jbeta primers. TCRdb keeps only in-frame clones here, not all; method: immunoSEQ multiplex PCR. This repertoire shows some 140,000 clones, 70% to 80% found once; its top ten account for 6% to 8.5%. Sequenced material: PBMCs. The source of these receptors is a man aged 25 to 40 in good health and CMV-seropositive.

This rearrangement joins TRBV11-2 to TRBJ1-5; D is possibly TRBD1 (6 bases). The CDR3 length is 14 residues. Germline CDR1 is SGHAT and CDR2 is FQNNGV. V dropped 5 bases and J dropped 3 bases, with 11 bases sitting between them. CDR3 loop: CASSRQGSNQPQHF. The CDR3 DNA sequence: TGTGCCAGCAGCCGCCAGGGGTCCAATCAGCCCCAGCATTTT.

The genes are TRBV10-3 and TRBJ1-5; D gene unclear. The germline V gene has CDR1 ENHRY and CDR2 SYGVKD. Trimming cost V 6 bases and J 1 base, with 13 bases left between them. This CDR3 has 15 residues. The CDR3 sequence: CAIRELPGSNQPQHF. CDR3 bases: TGTGCCATCAGGGAGCTACCGGGGAGCAATCAGCCCCAGCATTTT.

This chain uses TRBV7-6 with TRBJ2-2; TRBD2 agrees at 7 bases. Germline V gene lookup returns CDR1 SGHVS and CDR2 FNYEAQ. Trimming took 4 bases from V and 7 from J; bases not matched to a gene: 9. The CDR3 length is 15 residues. The DNA for the CDR3 is TGTGCCAGCAGCTCTCAGACTAGCTTGGACGGGGAGCTGTTTTTT. Translated, it gives CASSSQTSLDGELFF.

V gene TRBV6-5 combines with J gene TRBJ2-7, with D possibly matching TRBD2 (5 bases). V was pared by 8 bases and J by 3 bases, with 14 bases between. CDR3 size: 13 residues. CDR1 is MNHEY and CDR2 is SVGAGI in the germline V gene. CDR3: CASGGGSSYEQYF. CDR3 bases: TGTGCCAGCGGAGGTGGCAGTAGCTACGAGCAGTACTTC.

This clone has only a few counts. The chain carries TRBV4-1 and TRBJ2-3, with 14 bases aligning to TRBD2. CDR1 is MGHRA, CDR2 YSYEKL, per germline. The CDR3 runs 20 residues. Unmatched junction bases numbered 14, after V lost 4 bases and J lost 2 bases. DNA for the CDR3: TGCGCCAGCAGCCTTACCGGGACTAGCGGGGGAGGAACTTTCACAGATACGCAGTATTTT. It codes for CASSLTGTSGGGTFTDTQYF.

The J gene is TRBJ1-6, the V gene TRBV23-1; a possible D gene is TRBD1 (6 bases). TRBV23-1 is an open reading frame, and its role is uncertain. The CDR3 has 19 amino acids. V shed 0 bases and J shed 0 bases, with 15 bases lying between them. CDR3 residues: CASSQSRGHLFSYNSPLHF. CDR3 DNA: TGCGCCAGCAGTCAATCGAGGGGACATCTTTTCTCCTATAATTCACCCCTCCACTTT.

This clone was seen only a few times. This CDR3 is CASSQRVGGSIYNEQFF. The CDR3 DNA reads as TGTGCCAGCAGCCAAAGGGTCGGCGGGAGCATCTACAATGAGCAGTTCTTC. The V call is TRBV4-2, the J call TRBJ2-1; TRBD2 agrees at 7 bases. The CDR3 totals 17 residues. Germline lookup yields CDR1 LGHNA and CDR2 YNFKEQ. Losses at the gene ends were 2 bases for V and 3 bases for J; bases not matched to a gene: 10.

The chain joins TRBV28 to TRBJ2-7, with D possibly matching TRBD2 (7 bases). Germline values: CDR1 MDHEN, CDR2 SYDVKM. This CDR3 spans 14 amino acids. V was shortened by 3 bases and J by 6 bases, with 15 bases between the two germline ends. CDR3 loop: CASSLQGGGREQYF. Written as DNA, the CDR3 is TGTGCCAGCAGTTTGCAAGGGGGGGGTCGCGAGCAGTACTTC.

This clone was picked up one time. V gene TRBV6-5 combines with J gene TRBJ1-2; 7 nucleotides match TRBD1. Germline-derived CDR1 and CDR2 are MNHEY and SVGAGI. V lost 5 bases and J lost 10; bases outside the gene matches: 16. This CDR3 has 15 amino acids. In DNA, the CDR3 is TGTGCCAGCAGTGGGGCAGGGGGAGGTAGGGGAACCTACACCTTC. Protein sequence: CASSGAGGGRGTYTF.

This clone was seen more than once but under ten times. The chain is built from TRBV27 and TRBJ2-7; TRBD2 agrees at 9 bases. Germline CDR1 is MNHEY and CDR2 is SMNVEV (reference sequence). This CDR3 has 13 residues. The ends lost 8 bases at V and 2 bases at J; junction bases unmatched: 4. For the CDR3, the DNA is TGTGCCAGCGGTAGCGGGAGCGCCTACGAGCAGTACTTC. Translating it yields CASGSGSAYEQYF.

The sample holds a few counts of this clone. This chain's CDR3 is CASRRTSVSTDTQYF. The CDR3 coding sequence is TGTGCCAGCCGTCGGACTAGCGTTAGCACAGATACGCAGTATTTT. J is TRBJ2-3 and V is TRBV27, with 9 bases identical to TRBD2. With 8 bases clipped from V and 0 bases from J, the junction kept 6 bases outside the gene matches. The CDR3 consists of 15 residues. Looked up from germline, CDR1 is MNHEY and CDR2 is SMNVEV (reference sequence).

The chain is built from TRBV13 and TRBJ1-3, with TRBD1 as a possible D gene (6 bases). From germline, CDR1 is PRHDT and CDR2 FYEKMQ (reference sequence). The ends were cut back, 4 bases at V and 3 bases at J, with 13 bases in the middle. This CDR3 comprises 15 residues. CDR3 region: CASSYMTGRGNTIYF. The CDR3 nucleotides read TGTGCCAGCAGCTACATGACAGGCCGTGGAAACACCATATATTTT.

V and J are TRBV7-8 and TRBJ2-7; 11 positions match TRBD1. CDR3 length: 15 amino acids. CDR1 is SGHVS and CDR2 is FQNEAQ in the germline V gene. The ends lost 5 bases at V and 5 bases at J; junction bases unmatched: 8. The CDR3 coding sequence is TGTGCCAGCAGCCGCGGACAGGGGGCCGGGAACGAGCAGTACTTC. This codes for CASSRGQGAGNEQYF.

V usage is TRBV2 and J usage is TRBJ2-7; 8 bases fit TRBD1. The germline CDR1 and CDR2 sequences are SNHLY and FYNNEI. V lost 6 bases to trimming and J lost 2 bases; unmatched junction nucleotides: 9. The CDR3 length is 15 residues. DNA of the CDR3: TGTGCCAGCAGGGTAGGACAGGGTCTGGCCTACGAGCAGTACTTC. Translating it yields CASRVGQGLAYEQYF.

V and J are TRBV28 and TRBJ1-2; 8 positions match TRBD1. Germline CDR1 is MDHEN and CDR2 is SYDVKM. The CDR3 has 16 residues. After removal of 3 bases from V and 8 bases from J, the junction contained 14 bases not matched to a gene. This CDR3 is CASSFLFSGQGGGYTF. The CDR3 DNA follows: TGTGCCAGCAGTTTCCTATTCTCCGGACAGGGAGGAGGCTACACCTTC.

This clone came up a few times. The V gene is TRBV4-1, the J gene TRBJ2-7; no clear D. CDR3 length: 17 amino acids. In germline, CDR1 is MGHRA, CDR2 YSYEKL. V lost 0 bases and J lost 3, with 18 bases in between. Here the CDR3 reads CASSQDWPAHDYYEQYF. DNA for the CDR3: TGCGCCAGCAGCCAAGACTGGCCCGCCCACGATTACTACGAGCAGTACTTC.

In the case of this clone: The junction departs from the called germline gene at one end, perhaps through a read error. This CDR3 reads CAASPTVNQPQHF. CDR3 nucleotides: TGTGCCGCCAGCCCGACTGTCAATCAGCCCCAGCATTTT. The J gene is TRBJ1-5, the V gene TRBV15; no clear D. This CDR3 is 13 amino acids long. Per the germline V gene, CDR1 is LNHNV and CDR2 is YYDKDF (reference sequence).

V usage is TRBV30 and J usage is TRBJ1-4; no definite D call. The CDR3 is made up of 15 amino acids. V lost 3 bases, J lost 5 bases, and 16 bases lay in between. Germline CDR1 reads GTSNPN; CDR2 reads SVGIG (reference sequence). CDR3 protein: CAWSALGSLNEKLFF. The DNA of the CDR3 is TGTGCCTGGAGCGCCCTAGGCAGCTTAAATGAAAAACTGTTTTTT.

The chain is built from TRBV6-5 and TRBJ2-5, with 7 bases that match TRBD1. Germline CDR1 reads MNHEY; CDR2 reads SVGAGI. The trim removed 5 bases at V and 1 base at J, leaving 1 base unmatched. This CDR3 spans 13 amino acids. CDR3 nucleotide sequence: TGTGCCAGCAGTCGGGACAGCCAAGAGACCCAGTACTTC. Amino acid sequence: CASSRDSQETQYF.

On this clone: One junction end does not reproduce the germline sequence, and a read error may be involved. This chain joins TRBV5-4 and TRBJ2-7; 7 bases are shared with TRBD2. The germline V gene encodes CDR1 SGHNT and CDR2 YYREEE (reference sequence). This CDR3 spans 14 amino acids. The CDR3 is CASSLVGLVNEQYF. DNA for the CDR3: TGCGCCAGCAGCTTGGTAGGACTAGTGAACGAGCAGTACTTC.

This chain joins TRBV18 and TRBJ2-7; D is ambiguous. Per the germline V gene, CDR1 is KGHSH and CDR2 is LQKENI. V was trimmed by 3 bases and J by 4 bases, leaving 13 bases between them. The CDR3 has 14 amino acids. The CDR3 coding sequence is TGTGCCAGCTCACCGAACCCCTCAGGATACGAGCAGTACTTC. Protein: CASSPNPSGYEQYF.

This sequence joins TRBV29-1 and TRBJ2-2, with TRBD1 as a possible D gene (5 bases). The CDR3 loop spans 15 amino acids. The ends were cut back, 0 bases at V and 7 bases at J, with 15 bases in the middle. Germline V gene sequence: CDR1 SQVTM, CDR2 ANQGSEA. CDR3 DNA: TGCAGCGTTGAAGATACAGGCCATTTCAGCGGGGAGCTGTTTTTT. It encodes CSVEDTGHFSGELFF.

The table lists this clone with a count of one. The rearrangement links TRBV5-1 to TRBJ2-5; 12 nucleotides match TRBD2. This CDR3 has 15 amino acids. Germline CDR1 is SGHRS and CDR2 is YFSETQ. V shed 4 bases, J shed 5 bases, and the junction held 6 bases outside the gene matches. DNA of the CDR3: TGCGCCAGCAGCCCCGGACTAGCGGGGTCGGAGACCCAGTACTTC. Translating gives CASSPGLAGSETQYF.

The rearrangement joins TRBV10-3 to TRBJ1-3; D might be TRBD1 (5 bases). The CDR3 loop spans 15 amino acids. V shed 5 bases and J shed 0 bases, with 11 bases lying between them. Germline V gene lookup returns CDR1 ENHRY and CDR2 SYGVKD. The DNA of the CDR3 is TGTGCCATCAGTAGGGGTGATACCTCTGGAAACACCATATATTTT. This sequence encodes CAISRGDTSGNTIYF.

Only a few counts were recorded for this clone. The CDR3 coding sequence is TGTGCCAGCAGCCCGATCTACAGGCGCATGAACACTGAAGCTTTCTTT. Translation: CASSPIYRRMNTEAFF. The chain recombines TRBV21-1 with TRBJ1-1; the D call TRBD1 from the table was never checked on the DNA. TRBV21-1 is flagged as a pseudogene. The CDR3 spans 16 residues.

J is TRBJ1-6 and V is TRBV28; 7 bases line up with TRBD1. Germline V lookup: CDR1 MDHEN, CDR2 SYDVKM. The CDR3 extends over 15 amino acids. The ends lost 5 bases at V and 6 bases at J; junction bases unmatched: 7. The CDR3: CASSTQTGSNSPLHF. CDR3 DNA sequence: TGTGCCAGCAGTACCCAGACAGGGTCTAATTCACCCCTCCACTTT.

The rearrangement links TRBV7-2 to TRBJ2-6, with 9 positions matching TRBD2. Per the germline V gene, CDR1 is SGHTA and CDR2 is FQGNSA. J gave up 0 bases and V 1 base, and 4 bases lay outside the gene matches. The CDR3 spans 18 residues. The CDR3 region is CASSLVAGARSGANVLTF. CDR3 DNA sequence: TGTGCCAGCAGCTTAGTAGCGGGGGCGCGCTCTGGGGCCAACGTCCTGACTTTC.

The genes are TRBV6-1 and TRBJ1-4; 9 positions match TRBD1. V was pared by 8 bases and J by 4 bases, with 8 bases of the junction left unmatched. The CDR3 is 15 amino acids. Germline V gene sequence: CDR1 MNHNS, CDR2 SASEGT. This CDR3 reads CASGRQGDSNEKLFF. The CDR3 bases are TGTGCCAGCGGGAGACAGGGGGATAGTAATGAAAAACTGTTTTTT.

The sample holds a few counts of this clone. The J gene is TRBJ1-5, the V gene TRBV6-1, with D perhaps TRBD1 (5 bases). The CDR3 is made up of 15 amino acids. The V gene's germline CDR1 is MNHNS and CDR2 SASEGT. V dropped 2 bases and J dropped 0 bases, with 8 bases sitting between them. CDR3 in DNA: TGTGCCAGCAGTGAATGGAGGGGTAGCAATCAGCCCCAGCATTTT. This translates into CASSEWRGSNQPQHF.

This clone was found a few times. V is TRBV5-1 and J is TRBJ2-3, with unresolved D. V shed 0 bases and J shed 0 bases, with 11 bases lying between them. Germline lookup yields CDR1 SGHRS and CDR2 YFSETQ. The CDR3 has 16 residues. The CDR3 DNA reads as TGCGCCAGCAGCTTGGCTGCTTCCACTAGCACAGATACGCAGTATTTT. It yields the protein CASSLAASTSTDTQYF. The full variable domain, its missing parts supplied by reference TRBV5-1 and TRBJ2-3, is KAGVTQTPRYLIKTRGQQVTLSCSPISGHRSVSWYQQTPGQGLQFLFEYFSETQRNKGNFPGRFSGRQFSNSRSEMNVSTLELGDSALYLCASSLAASTSTDTQYFGPGTRLTVL.

The V and J genes are TRBV27 and TRBJ2-1, with D maybe TRBD1 (5 bases). From germline, CDR1 is MNHEY and CDR2 SMNVEV (reference sequence). The CDR3 loop spans 13 amino acids. V shed 4 bases and J shed 12 bases, with 16 bases lying between them. The CDR3: CASSSVAGNWQFF. The CDR3, as DNA: TGTGCCAGCAGTTCGGTGGCAGGGAACTGGCAGTTCTTC.

This chain links TRBV27 with TRBJ2-3; TRBD1 matches 8 bases. With V trimmed by 4 bases and J by 3 bases, 3 bases remained unmatched. Germline lookup yields CDR1 MNHEY and CDR2 SMNVEV (reference sequence). The CDR3 totals 14 residues. The CDR3 bases are TGTGCCAGCAGTTCGGACAGGGCTACAGATACGCAGTATTTT. It encodes CASSSDRATDTQYF.